This record concerns one TCR beta chain sequence. Its antigen is still unknown. In the PCR, 60 Vbeta and 13 Jbeta primers were used. Clones were read by immunoSEQ multiplex PCR, and TCRdb kept only the in-frame ones, dropping some. The table includes approximately 270,000 clones, over 70% detected once. The data were taken from a study of cytomegalovirus exposure and HLA in healthy donors. Whole-study results and caveats: Sequencing likely produced, as an artifact, a cluster of highly shared sequence variants. The productive fraction for most TCR beta V segments was about 87% or about 30% in an earlier analysis.

V was cut by 1 base and J by 8 bases, with 18 bases left in between. Germline values: CDR1 SGHNT, CDR2 YYREEE (reference sequence). The CDR3 extends over 15 amino acids. The sequenced sample was PBMCs. The source is a girl between 2 and 10 years old in good health and CMV-seronegative. V gene TRBV5-4 combines with J gene TRBJ1-2, with D possibly TRBD1 on 5 matching bases. The CDR3 loop is CASSLPLVGVVGYTF. As DNA, the CDR3 is TGTGCCAGCAGCTTGCCCCTGGTAGGGGTCGTAGGCTACACCTTC.